The 10 T cell receptor beta chains reported below all come from one sample, sequenced in a study of read filtering for tumor transcriptome and immune sequencing. The library was built from 400 ng RNA with molecular barcoded adaptors for alpha/delta and beta/gamma chains. TCRdb ran MiXCR on the reads and lists one entry per CDR3 protein. The table lists 35,000 to 55,000 distinct CDR3 sequences, about an eighth of them singletons, with more than 14% in the top ten. The specimen sequenced was a population of CD138-negative cells sorted from bone marrow. The receptor set was obtained from a donor at least 40 years old with multiple myeloma.

In regard to this clonotype: At one end the junction does not follow the germline gene, possibly because of a read error. The V call is TRBV4-3, the J call TRBJ2-4; 7 bases are a match to TRBD1. The CDR3 is made up of 15 amino acids. In germline, CDR1 is LGHNA, CDR2 YSLEER. In nucleotides, the CDR3 is TGCGCCAGCAGCCAACTCCGGGACAGAGAAAACGTTCAATACTTC. It encodes CASSQLRDRENVQYF.

This clonotype came up a few times. Relative to the germline gene, one junction end is altered; a read error may explain this. The chain links TRBV4-2 to TRBJ2-4; the D is unclear. Germline V gives CDR1 LGHNA, CDR2 YNFKEQ. The CDR3 runs to 18 residues. Here the CDR3 reads CASSQESDGSSAFYIRYF. DNA for the CDR3: TGTGCCAGCAGCCAAGAGTCGGATGGCAGCTCGGCGTTTTACATTCGGTACTTC.

The rearrangement uses TRBV7-9 and TRBJ1-1; D is ambiguous. The V gene's germline CDR1 is SEHNR and CDR2 FQNEAQ (reference sequence). This CDR3 is built from 11 residues. V was trimmed by 6 bases and J by 6 bases, leaving 8 bases between them. CDR3 DNA sequence: TGTGCCAGCAGTCCCTGGCCTGAAGCTTTCTTT. It yields the protein CASSPWPEAFF.

This clonotype has ten or more counts. In DNA, the CDR3 is TGCAGTGCTGCCAGTGGGTTGGGTTCGAACACTGAAGCTTTCTTT. Amino acids: CSAASGLGSNTEAFF. The chain is built from TRBV20-1 and TRBJ1-1; no firm D call. Germline lookup yields CDR1 DFQATT and CDR2 SNEGSKA (reference sequence). The CDR3 has 15 amino acids. V lost 5 bases, J lost 1 base, and 17 bases lay in between.

This clonotype has a count of ten or more. V usage is TRBV9 and J usage is TRBJ2-1, with D possibly TRBD2 on 6 matching bases. The V end lost 5 bases, the J end lost 0 bases, and 12 bases lay between the germline ends. Germline V gives CDR1 SGDLS, CDR2 YYNGEE. CDR3 length: 15 amino acids. The CDR3 protein is CASSSGGVSYNEQFF. CDR3 coding DNA: TGTGCCAGCAGTTCAGGAGGGGTCTCCTACAATGAGCAGTTCTTC.

This clonotype is judged medium-sized. V usage is TRBV6-2 or TRBV6-3 and J usage is TRBJ2-1; D is unresolved. Per the germline V gene, CDR1 is MNHEY and CDR2 is SVGEGT. V lost 10 bases to trimming and J lost 0 bases, with 7 bases between them. This CDR3 region has 12 residues. CDR3 amino acids: CATRASYNEQFF. In DNA, the CDR3 is TGTGCCACCCGTGCCTCCTACAATGAGCAGTTCTTC.

This chain uses TRBV24-1 with TRBJ2-1; no clear D gene. V was shortened by 5 bases and J by 11 bases, with 18 bases between the two germline ends. Germline V gene sequence: CDR1 KGHDR, CDR2 SFDVKD. The CDR3 has 14 amino acids. In nucleotides, the CDR3 is TGTGCCACCAGTGTTCTTAGACCCCTGTCTAAGCAGTTCTTC. It translates to CATSVLRPLSKQFF.

At least ten counts were recorded for this clonotype. This rearrangement joins TRBV12-3 or TRBV12-4 to TRBJ2-3, with TRBD2 as a possible D gene (6 bases). Trimming shortened V by 2 bases and J by 2 bases, and 8 bases separated the two germline ends. This CDR3 is 14 amino acids long. CDR3 nucleotides: TGTGCCAGCAGTTTACAACTAGCCACAGATACGCAGTATTTT. The encoded protein is CASSLQLATDTQYF.

This clonotype has at least ten counts. The chain is built from TRBV7-9 and TRBJ2-3; D may be TRBD1 (5 bases). The length of the CDR3 is 15 residues. The V end was cut by 4 bases, the J end by 0 bases, with 11 bases between. In germline, CDR1 is SEHNR, CDR2 FQNEAQ (reference sequence). CDR3 DNA: TGTGCCAGCAGCTGGGGCGTGGCTAGCACAGATACGCAGTATTTT. Translated: CASSWGVASTDTQYF.

This clonotype came up a few times. The gene calls are TRBV20-1 and TRBJ2-7; 13 nucleotides agree with TRBD2. This CDR3 spans 15 amino acids. Losses at the gene ends were 6 bases for V and 6 bases for J; bases not matched to a gene: 11. CDR1 and CDR2 from the germline V gene are DFQATT and SNEGSKA (reference sequence). CDR3 sequence reads: CSARPGLAGAGEQYF. The CDR3 DNA is TGCAGTGCCCGACCAGGACTAGCGGGAGCAGGCGAGCAGTACTTC.